Below, 24 T cell receptor beta chains from the same sample are listed, as sequenced in a study of graft-versus-host responses after intestinal transplantation. For these TCRs, the target antigens are not known. Profiling relied on immunoSEQ multiplex PCR, and the TCRdb table lists in-frame clones only, not all of them. The sample has 100,000 to 120,000 clones, 93% seen once. Material: unstimulated CD8+ T cells sorted from spleen or lymph node cells, obtained before intestinal transplant. Receptors originate from a human donor who received an intestinal transplant.

The chain employs TRBV4-1 and TRBJ2-1; D gene uncertain. Germline CDR1 is MGHRA and CDR2 is YSYEKL. The CDR3 runs to 15 residues. Trimming took off 0 bases at V and 0 bases at J, with 6 bases between the two ends. CDR3 coding DNA: TGCGCCAGCAGCCAAGAGGTAGGCTCCTACAATGAGCAGTTCTTC. Translated, it gives CASSQEVGSYNEQFF.

V usage is TRBV5-1 and J usage is TRBJ1-1; unclear D gene. This CDR3 region has 12 residues. V lost 2 bases and J lost 5, with 7 bases in between. Germline CDR1 SGHRS, CDR2 YFSETQ. The DNA for the CDR3 is TGCGCCAGCAGCTTACCAGGTACTGAAGCTTTCTTT. This gives the protein CASSLPGTEAFF.

The chain is built from TRBV27 and TRBJ2-3; 8 nucleotides line up with TRBD1. V lost 5 bases and J lost 1; bases outside the gene matches: 11. The V gene's germline CDR1 is MNHEY and CDR2 SMNVEV (reference sequence). This CDR3 region has 17 residues. The CDR3 sequence is CASSITGTGARTDTQYF. The CDR3 DNA sequence: TGTGCCAGCAGTATCACCGGGACAGGCGCTCGCACAGATACGCAGTATTTT.

The rearrangement links TRBV4-1 to TRBJ2-2; the match to TRBD2 covers 8 bases. The CDR3 runs to 15 residues. Germline V gives CDR1 MGHRA, CDR2 YSYEKL. Losses at the gene ends were 0 bases for V and 6 bases for J; bases not matched to a gene: 3. The CDR3: CASSQDSGGAGELFF. CDR3 DNA: TGCGCCAGCAGCCAAGATTCGGGGGGGGCCGGGGAGCTGTTTTTT.

The CDR3 spells CASSPIDRGERTQYF. The CDR3 bases are TGCGCCAGCAGCCCAATTGACAGGGGGGAGAGGACGCAGTATTTT. The J gene is TRBJ2-3, the V gene TRBV5-1; the match to TRBD1 covers 9 bases. Germline loops: CDR1 SGHRS, CDR2 YFSETQ. J was trimmed by 9 bases and V by 4 bases; bases with no gene match: 12. The CDR3 spans 15 residues.

V is TRBV4-1 and J is TRBJ1-1; D ambiguous. The CDR3 length is 13 residues. Per the germline V gene, CDR1 is MGHRA and CDR2 is YSYEKL. V lost 4 bases to trimming and J lost 1 base, with 7 bases between them. CDR3 sequence reads: CASSLDWNTEAFF. For the CDR3, the DNA is TGCGCCAGCAGCCTTGACTGGAACACTGAAGCTTTCTTT.

The chain couples TRBV6-1 to TRBJ2-3, with 8 bases lining up with TRBD1. The CDR3 length is 18 residues. The V gene end was trimmed by 4 bases and the J gene end by 1 base; junction bases not matched to a gene: 13. CDR1 is MNHNS, CDR2 SASEGT, per germline. The DNA of the CDR3 is TGTGCCAGCAGTGCCCAACTACCTGGGACAGGAGGCACAGATACGCAGTATTTT. It yields the protein CASSAQLPGTGGTDTQYF.

This clone appeared once. This rearrangement joins TRBV5-1 to TRBJ1-4; TRBD1 is a possible D gene (5 bases). The CDR3 has 17 amino acids. The V gene's germline CDR1 is SGHRS and CDR2 YFSETQ. The V end was cut by 1 base, the J end by 1 base, with 14 bases between. The CDR3 nucleotides are TGCGCCAGCAGCTTGTTCCTTGGGGGGGGAACTAATGAAAAACTGTTTTTT. It codes for CASSLFLGGGTNEKLFF.

The CDR3 bases are TGCGCCAGCAGCCAACTGGGGAGCTCCTACGAGCAGTACTTC. Encoded protein: CASSQLGSSYEQYF. The chain is built from TRBV4-1 and TRBJ2-7, with D possibly matching TRBD2 (5 bases). Germline CDR1 MGHRA, CDR2 YSYEKL. This CDR3 spans 14 amino acids. V was trimmed by 2 bases and J by 0 bases, leaving 8 bases between them.

In this sample, this clone turned up once. This chain uses TRBV27 with TRBJ2-5, with 7 nucleotides matching TRBD2. Germline CDR1 and CDR2: MNHEY and SMNVEV (reference sequence). V was pared by 5 bases and J by 9 bases, with 15 bases of the junction left unmatched. The CDR3 is 15 amino acids. The chain's CDR3 is CASSPGASLAGAQYF. Written as DNA, the CDR3 is TGTGCCAGCAGTCCTGGCGCCTCCCTCGCGGGGGCCCAGTACTTC.

A single count supports this clone. The V gene is TRBV27, the J gene TRBJ1-1; TRBD1 is a possible D gene (5 bases). Trimming removed 2 bases from V and 6 bases from J, with 10 bases in between. Per the germline V gene, CDR1 is MNHEY and CDR2 is SMNVEV (reference sequence). This CDR3 spans 13 amino acids. CDR3 loop: CASSLGWGAEAFF. In DNA form, the CDR3 reads TGTGCCAGCAGTTTAGGGTGGGGCGCTGAAGCTTTCTTT.

The rearrangement uses TRBV5-4 and TRBJ2-1; D is undetermined. V was shortened by 2 bases and J by 2 bases, with 11 bases between the two germline ends. CDR3 length: 15 amino acids. From germline, CDR1 is SGHNT and CDR2 YYREEE (reference sequence). The CDR3 DNA reads as TGTGCCAGCAGCTTTCGTCCCGAGCCCTACAATGAGCAGTTCTTC. This sequence encodes CASSFRPEPYNEQFF.

The chain uses TRBV30 and TRBJ2-5, with D possibly TRBD2 on 6 matching bases. Trimming took 5 bases from V and 0 from J, leaving 19 bases between them. The length of the CDR3 is 16 residues. Germline assignment: CDR1 GTSNPN and CDR2 SVGIG (reference sequence). CDR3 protein: CAWGPRLAVYQETQYF. The CDR3 DNA follows: TGTGCCTGGGGTCCCAGGTTAGCGGTGTACCAAGAGACCCAGTACTTC.

This clone was counted a single time. This chain connects TRBV28 to TRBJ1-2, with unresolved D. The CDR3 is made up of 14 amino acids. V shed 6 bases and J shed 6 bases, with 17 bases lying between them. Germline CDR1 and CDR2: MDHEN and SYDVKM. CDR3 sequence reads: CASSSLSHFHGYTF. CDR3 nucleotide sequence: TGTGCCAGCAGCTCTCTCAGTCACTTTCATGGCTACACCTTC.

J is TRBJ2-5 and V is TRBV6-1; TRBD2 agrees at 10 bases. The CDR3 consists of 15 residues. Germline V gene data show CDR1 as MNHNS and CDR2 as SASEGT. V lost 8 bases to trimming and J lost 3 bases; unmatched junction nucleotides: 9. The CDR3 loop is CASARTSGPKETQYF. Here the CDR3 DNA reads TGTGCCAGCGCCCGGACTAGCGGTCCTAAAGAGACCCAGTACTTC.

J is TRBJ2-7 and V is TRBV5-5; 8 nucleotides align to TRBD1. Looked up from germline, CDR1 is SGHKS and CDR2 is YYEKEE (reference sequence). Losses at the gene ends were 4 bases for V and 5 bases for J; bases not matched to a gene: 11. The CDR3 extends over 15 amino acids. CDR3 coding DNA: TGTGCCAGCAGCGGAGCAGGGGGCGCGGTCCACGAGCAGTACTTC. Protein product: CASSGAGGAVHEQYF.

This chain links TRBV9 with TRBJ2-7; D possibly corresponds to TRBD2 (5 bases). This CDR3 comprises 13 residues. The germline V and J ends were trimmed by 1 base and 7 bases, with 12 bases remaining between them. CDR1 is SGDLS and CDR2 is YYNGEE in the germline V gene. The CDR3 coding sequence is TGTGCCAGCAGCGTAAACATTGGGAGAGAGCAGTACTTC. It codes for CASSVNIGREQYF.

The chain employs TRBV27 and TRBJ2-1; D remains ambiguous. Trimming pared 5 bases from V and 10 bases from J, leaving 15 bases between. Looked up from germline, CDR1 is MNHEY and CDR2 is SMNVEV (reference sequence). The CDR3 totals 13 residues. Here the CDR3 DNA reads TGTGCCAGCAGTCCCCTGGGTGCGAGGGAGCAGTTCTTC. Protein sequence: CASSPLGAREQFF.

V is TRBV2 and J is TRBJ2-3; D might be TRBD2 (5 bases). Trimming cost V 6 bases and J 0 bases, with 13 bases left between them. The CDR3 contains 15 residues. Germline V lookup: CDR1 SNHLY, CDR2 FYNNEI. DNA of the CDR3: TGTGCCAGCAGCCAACCCCCGGGGAGCACAGATACGCAGTATTTT. Protein product: CASSQPPGSTDTQYF.

This clone was observed a single time. The chain carries TRBV15 and TRBJ2-1; D not certain. The germline V and J ends were trimmed by 0 bases and 5 bases, with 17 bases remaining between them. Per the germline V gene, CDR1 is LNHNV and CDR2 is YYDKDF (reference sequence). The CDR3 is 17 residues long. In nucleotides, the CDR3 is TGTGCCACCAGCAGAGATCTGTCCCTGACCAGCAACAATGAGCAGTTCTTC. This codes for CATSRDLSLTSNNEQFF.

The CDR3 reads CASSSRPDQPQHF. The CDR3 DNA follows: TGTGCCAGCAGTTCCCGTCCCGATCAGCCCCAGCATTTT. The chain recombines TRBV27 with TRBJ1-5; unclear D gene. The CDR3 extends over 13 amino acids. Germline loops: CDR1 MNHEY, CDR2 SMNVEV (reference sequence). The V end lost 4 bases, the J end lost 5 bases, and 9 bases lay between the germline ends.

Notes on this clone: The same CDR3 is also encoded by other DNA sequences in this sample. The chain has TRBV11-2 and TRBJ2-1; D is possibly TRBD2 (6 bases). The germline gives CDR1 SGHAT, CDR2 FQNNGV. V gave up 3 bases and J gave up 0 bases, with 9 bases separating them. This CDR3 has 15 residues. CDR3 loop: CASSLAGSSYNEQFF. DNA of the CDR3: TGTGCCAGCAGCTTGGCGGGGAGCTCCTACAATGAGCAGTTCTTC. The full variable domain, rest sourced from reference TRBV11-2 and TRBJ2-1, is EAGVAQSPRYKIIEKRQSVAFWCNPISGHATLYWYQQILGQGPKLLIQFQNNGVVDDSQLPKDRFSAERLKGVDSTLKIQPAKLEDSAVYLCASSLAGSSYNEQFFGPGTRLTVL.

This sequence joins TRBV5-1 and TRBJ2-3, with TRBD2 matching 7 bases. The CDR3 sequence is 16 residues long. V lost 3 bases, J lost 0 bases, and 7 bases stayed unmatched. The V gene's germline CDR1 is SGHRS and CDR2 YFSETQ. CDR3 in DNA: TGCGCCAGCAGCTGGGACTTAGCGGGTAGCACAGATACGCAGTATTTT. Translation: CASSWDLAGSTDTQYF. The entire variable domain, with the rest obtained from reference TRBV5-1 and TRBJ2-3, is as follows: KAGVTQTPRYLIKTRGQQVTLSCSPISGHRSVSWYQQTPGQGLQFLFEYFSETQRNKGNFPGRFSGRQFSNSRSEMNVSTLELGDSALYLCASSWDLAGSTDTQYFGPGTRLTVL.

The chain is built from TRBV27 and TRBJ2-1; the D gene is possibly TRBD2 (6 bases). V was pared by 0 bases and J by 6 bases, with 12 bases between. CDR1 is MNHEY and CDR2 is SMNVEV in the germline V gene (reference sequence). CDR3 size: 15 residues. The CDR3 protein is CASSLSWAGGNEQFF. The CDR3 nucleotides read TGTGCCAGCAGTTTATCGTGGGCCGGGGGCAATGAGCAGTTCTTC.